Sequencing of this T cell receptor (beta chain) was carried out in a study of cytomegalovirus exposure and HLA in healthy donors. The germline CDR1 and CDR2 sequences are SGHNT and YYREEE (reference sequence). The CDR3 runs 14 residues. The V and J ends lost 4 bases and 6 bases respectively, with 15 bases between them. The PCR made use of 60 Vbeta and 13 Jbeta primers. TCRdb keeps only in-frame clones here, not all; method: immunoSEQ multiplex PCR. The sample includes roughly 100,000 clones, approximately 82% of them seen just once. The TCR originated in a female donor in good health and CMV-seropositive. V and J are TRBV5-4 and TRBJ2-3; D gene unclear. Sequencing input: PBMCs. The chain's CDR3 is CASSPIASVDTQYF. The CDR3 coding sequence is TGTGCCAGCAGCCCGATAGCCTCTGTGGATACGCAGTATTTT.